A selection of T cell receptor beta chains follows, all from one sample in a study of T cell changes during pregnancy in multiple sclerosis. The method was immunoSEQ multiplex PCR; TCRdb's version includes in-frame clones alone and lacks a portion of them. The sample has 45,000 to 60,000 clones, about 92% seen once. The sample consisted of CD4+ T cells from peripheral blood mononuclear cells, taken before pregnancy. These receptors were collected from a female donor with multiple sclerosis, enrolled in a pregnancy study. Both conserved end residues are part of each CDR3. A D gene is named only where the DNA matches it firmly. The size of a clone is reported for some rows only, either as once, few or many, or as a class for expanded clones.

d_gene	j_gene	abundance	v_gene	CDR3aa	CDR3nt
TRBD2	TRBJ2-1	.	TRBV7-2	CASSLERGDYNEQFF	TGTGCCAGCAGCTTAGAGCGGGGGGACTACAATGAGCAGTTCTTC
.	TRBJ2-1	few	TRBV4-1	CASSHLIMGGFKLNEQFF	TGCGCCAGCAGCCATCTAATTATGGGGGGATTCAAATTAAATGAGCAGTTCTTC
.	TRBJ1-2	.	TRBV30	CAWYDWQRLGGYTF	TGTGCCTGGTATGACTGGCAGCGGCTGGGAGGCTACACCTTC
.	TRBJ2-7	.	TRBV7-2	CASSFSVARTPSYEQYF	TGTGCCAGCAGCTTCAGTGTAGCTCGGACTCCTTCCTACGAGCAGTACTTC
.	TRBJ1-5	.	TRBV19	CASTVGSNQPQHF	TGTGCCAGTACGGTGGGCAGCAATCAGCCCCAGCATTTT
TRBD1	TRBJ2-6	.	TRBV5-1	CASSPAGTGSPGANVLTF	TGCGCCAGCAGCCCAGCCGGGACAGGGTCCCCTGGGGCCAACGTCCTGACTTTC
TRBD1	TRBJ1-4	once	TRBV5-1	CASSFTGGSEKLFF	TGCGCCAGCAGCTTTACAGGGGGCTCGGAAAAACTGTTTTTT
TRBD1	TRBJ2-7	once	TRBV19	CASSIQGASYEQYF	TGTGCCAGTAGTATACAGGGGGCAAGCTACGAGCAGTACTTC
.	TRBJ2-7	.	TRBV10-2	CASSDRGYEQYF	TGCGCCAGCAGTGATCGGGGCTACGAGCAGTACTTC
TRBD1	TRBJ1-5	.	TRBV19	CASAGQGGNQPQHF	TGTGCCAGTGCGGGACAGGGTGGCAATCAGCCCCAGCATTTT
TRBD1	TRBJ2-7	once	TRBV7-9	CASSLGTGSYEQYF	TGTGCCAGCAGCCTCGGGACAGGGTCCTACGAGCAGTACTTC
.	TRBJ1-2	.	TRBV7-2	CASSLGGGSRGYTF	TGTGCCAGCAGCTTAGGTGGGGGCTCTCGGGGCTACACCTTC
TRBD1	TRBJ2-7	.	TRBV10-3	CAISEGTVSYEQYF	TGTGCCATCAGTGAGGGGACAGTCTCCTACGAGCAGTACTTC
.	TRBJ2-6	.	TRBV30	CAWKLPSRGAGANVLTF	TGTGCCTGGAAGCTCCCTTCTCGGGGAGCTGGGGCCAACGTCCTGACTTTC
TRBD1	TRBJ2-3	.	TRBV4-1	CASSQDFDPGQGRTQYF	TGCGCCAGCAGCCAAGATTTCGACCCGGGACAGGGTCGTACGCAGTATTTT
.	TRBJ1-4	.	TRBV4-1	CASSQTGQSVREKLFF	TGCGCCAGCAGCCAAACCGGACAGAGCGTTCGGGAAAAACTGTTTTTT
TRBD2	TRBJ2-2	.	TRBV5-1	CASSLPGGFTGELFF	TGCGCCAGCAGCTTACCGGGAGGCTTCACCGGGGAGCTGTTTTTT
.	TRBJ2-3	.	TRBV14	CASSPSISTDTQYF	TGTGCCAGCAGCCCGAGCATTAGCACAGATACGCAGTATTTT
.	TRBJ1-1	.	TRBV7-9	CASSLDLTENEAFF	TGTGCCAGCAGCTTAGACCTCACAGAGAATGAAGCTTTCTTT
.	TRBJ1-2	.	TRBV30	CAWSLGQGVGYTF	TGTGCCTGGAGTCTCGGGCAGGGTGTAGGCTACACCTTC
TRBD1	TRBJ1-2	.	TRBV5-1	CASSPGQGRNYGYTF	TGCGCCAGCAGCCCGGGACAGGGAAGGAACTATGGCTACACCTTC
TRBD1	TRBJ2-3	.	TRBV30	CAWSAGTGGMTDTQYF	TGTGCCTGGAGTGCCGGGACAGGGGGAATGACAGATACGCAGTATTTT
TRBD2	TRBJ2-3	.	TRBV10-3	CAISESKREGYTQYF	TGTGCCATCAGTGAGTCGAAACGGGAGGGTTATACGCAGTATTTT
.	TRBJ2-2	.	TRBV7-2	CASSFSGQGANTGELFF	TGTGCCAGCAGCTTCTCGGGCCAGGGCGCGAACACCGGGGAGCTGTTTTTT
TRBD2	TRBJ2-1	.	TRBV29-1	CSVEEAGEDEQFF	TGCAGCGTTGAAGAAGCGGGAGAGGATGAGCAGTTCTTC
TRBD1	TRBJ2-5	.	TRBV29-1	CSVSPGTGVGETQYF	TGCAGCGTCTCCCCCGGGACAGGGGTCGGGGAGACCCAGTACTTC
.	TRBJ1-1	.	TRBV7-2	CASSLAGGSTEAFF	TGTGCCAGCAGCTTAGCCGGGGGTAGCACTGAAGCTTTCTTT
TRBD2	TRBJ2-3	.	TRBV19	CASSDQGLAGSSDTQYF	TGTGCCAGTAGCGACCAGGGACTAGCGGGATCTTCAGATACGCAGTATTTT
.	TRBJ2-2	.	TRBV18	CASSLAGTQNTGELFF	TGTGCCAGCTCACTCGCCGGGACTCAGAACACCGGGGAGCTGTTTTTT
.	TRBJ1-4	.	TRBV5-5	CASTLSGFREKLFF	TGTGCCAGCACCCTCAGCGGATTTCGGGAAAAACTGTTTTTT
TRBD2	TRBJ2-1	.	TRBV10-2	CASVLAGGQAQQFF	TGCGCCAGCGTCTTGGCGGGAGGGCAAGCCCAGCAGTTCTTC
.	TRBJ1-5	.	TRBV4-1	CASSQDDRPNQPQHF	TGCGCCAGCAGCCAAGACGACAGACCGAATCAGCCCCAGCATTTT
TRBD1	TRBJ1-1	once	TRBV4-1	CASSQVDRENTEAFF	TGCGCCAGCAGCCAAGTCGACAGGGAGAACACTGAAGCTTTCTTT
TRBD2	TRBJ2-1	.	TRBV5-4	CASSPELAANYNEQFF	TGTGCCAGCAGCCCTGAACTAGCGGCCAACTACAATGAGCAGTTCTTC
.	TRBJ2-1	.	TRBV18	CASSPGPGSNEQFF	TGTGCCAGCTCACCAGGTCCGGGTTCGAATGAGCAGTTCTTC
TRBD2	TRBJ2-7	once	TRBV18	CASSRPGRRAGDEQYF	TGTGCCAGCTCACGGCCGGGAAGGCGGGCGGGAGACGAGCAGTACTTC
TRBD1	TRBJ1-4	once	TRBV5-1	CASSLGTGLGEKLFF	TGCGCCAGCAGCTTGGGGACAGGGTTGGGTGAAAAACTGTTTTTT
TRBD1	TRBJ1-4	.	TRBV18	CASSPLDRANEKLFF	TGTGCCAGCTCACCACTGGACAGGGCTAATGAAAAACTGTTTTTT
.	TRBJ2-2	.	TRBV6-5	CASSYSSVTGELFF	TGTGCCAGCAGTTACTCTTCTGTTACCGGGGAGCTGTTTTTT
TRBD1	TRBJ2-3	.	TRBV5-1	CASSLKGAPTDTQYF	TGCGCCAGCAGCTTGAAGGGGGCCCCCACAGATACGCAGTATTTT
.	TRBJ1-3	.	TRBV18	CASSTLQGKEAGNTIYF	TGTGCCAGCTCAACACTACAGGGAAAGGAAGCTGGAAACACCATATATTTT
TRBD2	TRBJ2-1	once	TRBV27	CASISRREGLVEQFF	TGTGCCAGCATAAGTCGTCGGGAGGGCCTCGTTGAGCAGTTCTTC
TRBD1	TRBJ1-4	once	TRBV6-1	CASRATGGHEKLFF	TGTGCCAGCAGAGCGACAGGGGGCCACGAAAAACTGTTTTTT
TRBD1	TRBJ1-2	.	TRBV9	CASREDRGGGYTF	TGTGCCAGCAGAGAGGACAGGGGGGGTGGCTACACCTTC
.	TRBJ2-7	.	TRBV7-2	CASSPPRAGVYEQYF	TGTGCCAGCAGCCCCCCTCGAGCGGGCGTATACGAGCAGTACTTC
.	TRBJ2-7	.	TRBV5-5	CASSNVAGENEQYF	TGTGCCAGCAGCAACGTGGCAGGGGAGAACGAGCAGTACTTC
.	TRBJ2-1	.	TRBV30	CAWTQELVRYEQFF	TGTGCCTGGACCCAGGAACTAGTGAGATATGAGCAGTTCTTC
.	TRBJ1-2	.	TRBV30	CAWERQEANYGYTF	TGTGCCTGGGAGAGACAGGAGGCTAACTATGGCTACACCTTC
.	TRBJ1-3	.	TRBV28	CASSLAGYSGNTIYF	TGTGCCAGCAGTTTAGCAGGTTACTCTGGAAACACCATATATTTT